This T cell receptor beta chain was documented in a study of T-cell memory formation after mild COVID-19. Losses at the gene ends were 5 bases for V and 0 bases for J; bases not matched to a gene: 10. CDR1 and CDR2 from the germline V gene are SGHTA and FQGNSA. This CDR3 region has 18 residues. The TCR alpha and TCR beta cDNA libraries, bearing sample barcodes and UMIs, were generated by 5'RACE using constant-segment primers. Using its own MiXCR run on the 5' RACE reads, TCRdb lists one record per CDR3 protein. There are under 550,000 distinct CDR3 sequences in the sample; roughly 18% occur only once, and about a fifth lies in the top ten. This clonotype turned up a few times. Its antigen is not identified. Whole-study results and caveats: Shrinking CD4+ clones were chiefly CM and EM; CD8+ ones were chiefly EMRA. Clones shrinking from day 15 to 85 showed even CD4/CD8 mixes; later expanders tilted CD4+.

This chain links TRBV7-2 with TRBJ2-3, with 11 bases matching TRBD2. Sequencing used PBMCs or a T cell subset sorted from them (not recorded which). The clonotype comes from a man in his late teens or twenties who had mild COVID-19 (a few samples of this study predate the infection). Cell type and time point are not known. The DNA for the CDR3 is TGTGCCAGCAGCGTGAGGGGACTAGCGGCCTATAGCACAGATACGCAGTATTTT. It yields the protein CASSVRGLAAYSTDTQYF.